The T cell receptor (beta chain) described here comes from a study of T cell responses to AZD1222 COVID-19 vaccine. Notes on the study in general: Baseline testing showed seropositivity in only a handful of AZD1222 recipients. Females made up more of the donors, who were largely white British, and clonal diversity may have come out too low. Reports indicate that nearly half of spike-specific TCRs are directed at unmutated variant regions.

In the case of this clone: Antigen unknown.

With V trimmed by 1 base and J by 9 bases, 7 bases remained unmatched. The CDR3 is 15 residues long. Germline V lookup: CDR1 LNHDA, CDR2 SQIVND (reference sequence). TCRdb keeps only in-frame clones here, not all; method: immunoSEQ multiplex PCR. The table lists 180,000 or so clones, around nine tenths of them singletons, with around 26% in the top ten. The rearrangement links TRBV19 to TRBJ1-5, with TRBD1 matching 9 bases. The starting material was peripheral blood, obtained 28 days after the second AZD1222 dose. The clonotype comes from an adult who received the AZD1222 COVID-19 vaccine. In DNA, the CDR3 is TGTGCCAGTAGTATAGGTGGGACAGGGCCCAGGCCCCAGCATTTT. This sequence encodes CASSIGGTGPRPQHF. The whole variable domain, remainder taken from reference TRBV19 and TRBJ1-5, is DGGITQSPKYLFRKEGQNVTLSCEQNLNHDAMYWYRQDPGQGLRLIYYSQIVNDFQKGDIAEGYSVSREKKESFPLTVTSAQKNPTAFYLCASSIGGTGPRPQHFGDGTRLSIL.